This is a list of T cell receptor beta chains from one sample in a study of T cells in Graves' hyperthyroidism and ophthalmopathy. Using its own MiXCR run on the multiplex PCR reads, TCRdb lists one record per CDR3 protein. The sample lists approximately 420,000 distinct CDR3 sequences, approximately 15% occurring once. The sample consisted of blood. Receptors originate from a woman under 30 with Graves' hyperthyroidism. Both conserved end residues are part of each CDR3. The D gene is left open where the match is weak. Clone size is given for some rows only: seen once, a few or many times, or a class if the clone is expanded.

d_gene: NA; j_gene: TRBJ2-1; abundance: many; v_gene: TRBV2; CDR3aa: CASSSRVNEQFF; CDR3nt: TGTGCCAGCAGTAGCCGCGTCAATGAGCAGTTCTTC
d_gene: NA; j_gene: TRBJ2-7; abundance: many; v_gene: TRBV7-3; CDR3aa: CASSLTSQYEQYF; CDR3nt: TGTGCCAGCAGCTTAACTTCCCAATACGAGCAGTACTTC
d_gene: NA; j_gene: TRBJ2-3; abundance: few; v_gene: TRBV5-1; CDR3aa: CASRESTDTQYF; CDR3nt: TGCGCCAGCAGGGAGAGCACAGATACGCAGTATTTT
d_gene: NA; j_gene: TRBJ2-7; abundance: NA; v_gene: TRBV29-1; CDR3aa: CSVEGTAYEQYF; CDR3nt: TGCAGCGTTGAAGGTACAGCCTACGAGCAGTACTTC
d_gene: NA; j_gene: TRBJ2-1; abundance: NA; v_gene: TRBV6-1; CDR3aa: CASSDSATGLYNEQFF; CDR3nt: TGTGCCAGCAGTGACTCAGCAACAGGCCTCTACAATGAGCAGTTCTTC
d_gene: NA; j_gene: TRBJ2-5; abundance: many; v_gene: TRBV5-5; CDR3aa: CASSMTGQETQYF; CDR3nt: TGTGCCAGCAGCATGACGGGGCAAGAGACCCAGTACTTC
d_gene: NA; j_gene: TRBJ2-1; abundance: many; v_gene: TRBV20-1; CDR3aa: CSASYGKGSYNEQFF; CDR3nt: TGCAGTGCTAGCTACGGGAAGGGCTCCTACAATGAGCAGTTCTTC
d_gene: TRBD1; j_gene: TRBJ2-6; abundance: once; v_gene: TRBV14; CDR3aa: CASSRYRGLHSGANVLTF; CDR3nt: TGTGCCAGCAGCCGCTACAGGGGCCTCCACTCTGGGGCCAACGTCCTGACTTTC
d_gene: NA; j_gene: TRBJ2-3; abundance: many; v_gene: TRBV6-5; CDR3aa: CASSYSYRSGIADTQYF; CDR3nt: TGTGCCAGCAGTTACTCCTATCGTTCAGGGATCGCAGATACGCAGTATTTT
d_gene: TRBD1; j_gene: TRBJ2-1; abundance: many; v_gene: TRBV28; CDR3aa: CASPAGDRVGNEQFF; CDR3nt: TGTGCCAGCCCAGCAGGGGACAGGGTCGGGAATGAGCAGTTCTTC
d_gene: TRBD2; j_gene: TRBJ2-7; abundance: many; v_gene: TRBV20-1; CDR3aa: CSARGPVSSGRNYEQYF; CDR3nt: TGCAGTGCTAGAGGCCCCGTGTCTAGCGGGAGGAACTACGAGCAGTACTTC
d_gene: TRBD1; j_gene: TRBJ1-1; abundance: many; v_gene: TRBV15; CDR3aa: CATSRPGQWNTEAFF; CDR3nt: TGTGCCACCAGCAGGCCGGGACAGTGGAACACTGAAGCTTTCTTT
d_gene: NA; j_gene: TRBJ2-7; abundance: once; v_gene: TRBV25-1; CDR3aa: CASSEIKGRNDEQYF; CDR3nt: TGTGCCAGCAGTGAAATTAAGGGGAGGAACGATGAGCAGTACTTC
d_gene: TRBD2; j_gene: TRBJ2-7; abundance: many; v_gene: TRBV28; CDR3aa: CASSSRTSGYEQYF; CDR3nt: TGTGCCAGCAGTTCGCGGACTAGCGGCTACGAGCAGTACTTC
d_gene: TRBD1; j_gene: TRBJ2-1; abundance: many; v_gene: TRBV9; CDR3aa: CASSSPSGDRNNNEQFF; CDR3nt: TGTGCCAGCAGCTCGCCGTCGGGGGACAGGAATAACAATGAGCAGTTCTTC
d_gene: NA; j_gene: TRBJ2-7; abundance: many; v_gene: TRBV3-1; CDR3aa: CASSQGVGDRVYEQYF; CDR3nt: TGTGCCAGCAGCCAAGGGGTTGGTGACAGAGTCTACGAGCAGTACTTC
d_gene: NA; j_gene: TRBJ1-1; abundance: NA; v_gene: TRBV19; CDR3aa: CASSSRVEDTEAFF; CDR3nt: TGTGCCAGTAGTTCAAGGGTAGAGGACACTGAAGCTTTCTTT
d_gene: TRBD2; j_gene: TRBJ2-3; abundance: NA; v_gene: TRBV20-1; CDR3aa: CSARVGWASGRSDTQYF; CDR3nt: TGCAGTGCTAGAGTCGGCTGGGCTAGCGGGAGGTCAGATACGCAGTATTTT
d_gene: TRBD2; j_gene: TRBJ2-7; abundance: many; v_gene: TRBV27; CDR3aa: CASSPGTSGRWEQYF; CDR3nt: TGTGCCAGCAGTCCGGGGACTAGCGGGAGGTGGGAGCAGTACTTC
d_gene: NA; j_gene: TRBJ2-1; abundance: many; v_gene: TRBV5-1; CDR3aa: CASSLESGSYNEQFF; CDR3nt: TGCGCCAGCAGCTTGGAAAGCGGCTCCTACAATGAGCAGTTCTTC
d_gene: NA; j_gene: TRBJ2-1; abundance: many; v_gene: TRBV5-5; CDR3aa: CASAPQGSSYNEQFF; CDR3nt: TGTGCCAGCGCCCCTCAAGGGAGCTCCTACAATGAGCAGTTCTTC
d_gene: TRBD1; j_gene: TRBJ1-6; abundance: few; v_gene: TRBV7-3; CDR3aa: CASSLWGPGQGGSPLHF; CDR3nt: TGTGCCAGCAGCTTATGGGGACCGGGACAGGGAGGCTCACCCCTCCACTTT
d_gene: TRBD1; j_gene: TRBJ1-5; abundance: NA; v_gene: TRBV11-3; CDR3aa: CASSRGQEIQPQHF; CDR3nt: TGTGCCAGCAGCCGGGGACAGGAAATTCAGCCCCAGCATTTT
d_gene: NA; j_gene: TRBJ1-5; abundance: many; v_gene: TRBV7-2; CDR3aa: CASSSQQGQPQHF; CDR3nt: TGTGCCAGCAGCTCTCAACAGGGCCAGCCCCAGCATTTT
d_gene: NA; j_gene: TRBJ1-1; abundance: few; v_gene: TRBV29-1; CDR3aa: CSVDGSAPEAFF; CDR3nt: TGCAGCGTTGACGGGTCAGCTCCTGAAGCTTTCTTT
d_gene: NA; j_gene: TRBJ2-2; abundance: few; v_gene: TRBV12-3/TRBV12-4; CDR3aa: CASSLIPGELFF; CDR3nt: TGTGCCAGCAGTTTGATTCCCGGGGAGCTGTTTTTT
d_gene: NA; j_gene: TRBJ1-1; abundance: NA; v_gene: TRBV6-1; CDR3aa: CASSEAGRTAEAFF; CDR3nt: TGTGCCAGCAGTGAAGCGGGGCGGACCGCCGAAGCTTTCTTT
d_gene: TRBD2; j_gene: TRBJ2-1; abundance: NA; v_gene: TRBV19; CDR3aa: CASSMKTSSGRERYNEQFF; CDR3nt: TGTGCCAGTAGTATGAAGACATCTAGCGGGAGAGAAAGATACAATGAGCAGTTCTTC
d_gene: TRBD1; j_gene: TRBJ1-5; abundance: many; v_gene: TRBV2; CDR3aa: CASRTQGGAGNQPQHF; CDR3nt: TGTGCCAGCAGGACACAGGGGGGCGCGGGCAATCAGCCCCAGCATTTT
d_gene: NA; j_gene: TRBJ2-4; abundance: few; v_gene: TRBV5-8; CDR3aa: CASGKAAAAKNIQYF; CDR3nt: TGTGCCAGCGGAAAGGCGGCGGCAGCCAAAAACATTCAGTACTTC
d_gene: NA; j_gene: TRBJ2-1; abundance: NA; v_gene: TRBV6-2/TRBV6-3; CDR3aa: CASNRPGGSEQFF; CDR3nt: TGTGCCAGCAACAGACCCGGGGGCAGTGAGCAGTTCTTC
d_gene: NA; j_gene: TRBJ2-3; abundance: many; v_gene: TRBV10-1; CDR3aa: CASSESLASTDTQYF; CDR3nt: TGCGCCAGCAGTGAGTCACTAGCTAGCACAGATACGCAGTATTTT
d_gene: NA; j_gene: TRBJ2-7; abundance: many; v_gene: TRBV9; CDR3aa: CASSPHPGETGVGYEQYF; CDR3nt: TGTGCCAGCAGCCCACACCCAGGGGAGACGGGCGTTGGTTACGAGCAGTACTTC
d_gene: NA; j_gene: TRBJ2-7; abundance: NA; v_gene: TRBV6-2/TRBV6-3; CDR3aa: CASSYGTHYEQYF; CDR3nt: TGTGCCAGCAGTTACGGGACCCACTACGAGCAGTACTTC
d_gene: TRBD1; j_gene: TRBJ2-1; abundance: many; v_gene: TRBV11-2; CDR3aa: CASSEPGQGFNEQFF; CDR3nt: TGTGCCAGCAGCGAGCCGGGACAGGGGTTCAATGAGCAGTTCTTC
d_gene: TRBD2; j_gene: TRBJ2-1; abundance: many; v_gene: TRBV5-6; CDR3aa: CASSLRASGRYSNEQFF; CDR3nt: TGTGCCAGCAGCTTGAGGGCTAGCGGGAGATATAGCAATGAGCAGTTCTTC
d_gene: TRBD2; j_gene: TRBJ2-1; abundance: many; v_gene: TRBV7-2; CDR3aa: CASSFLAEYNEQFF; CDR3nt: TGTGCCAGCAGCTTCCTAGCGGAGTACAATGAGCAGTTCTTC
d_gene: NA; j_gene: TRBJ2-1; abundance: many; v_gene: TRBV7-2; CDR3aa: CASSNPRRGNEQFF; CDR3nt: TGTGCCAGCAGCAACCCGCGGAGGGGCAATGAGCAGTTCTTC
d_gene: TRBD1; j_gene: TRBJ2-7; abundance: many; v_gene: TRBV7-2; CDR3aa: CASSGQGAGPQYF; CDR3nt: TGTGCCAGCAGCGGACAGGGGGCTGGCCCACAGTACTTC
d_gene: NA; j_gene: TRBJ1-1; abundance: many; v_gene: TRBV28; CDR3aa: CASSPSLGNTEAFF; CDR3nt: TGTGCCAGCAGTCCCTCGTTGGGGAACACTGAAGCTTTCTTT
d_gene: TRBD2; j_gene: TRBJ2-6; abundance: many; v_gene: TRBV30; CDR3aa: CAWSPGGSGANVLTF; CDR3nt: TGTGCCTGGAGTCCGGGGGGCTCTGGGGCCAACGTCCTGACTTTC
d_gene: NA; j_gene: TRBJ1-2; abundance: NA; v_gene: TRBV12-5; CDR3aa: CASGNGARPANYGYTF; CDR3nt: TGTGCTAGTGGAAATGGGGCACGGCCCGCTAACTATGGCTACACCTTC
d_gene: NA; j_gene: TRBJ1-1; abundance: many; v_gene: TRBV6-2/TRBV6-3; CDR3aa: CASGLFLTAMNTEAFF; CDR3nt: TGTGCCAGCGGATTATTTCTGACAGCCATGAACACTGAAGCTTTCTTT